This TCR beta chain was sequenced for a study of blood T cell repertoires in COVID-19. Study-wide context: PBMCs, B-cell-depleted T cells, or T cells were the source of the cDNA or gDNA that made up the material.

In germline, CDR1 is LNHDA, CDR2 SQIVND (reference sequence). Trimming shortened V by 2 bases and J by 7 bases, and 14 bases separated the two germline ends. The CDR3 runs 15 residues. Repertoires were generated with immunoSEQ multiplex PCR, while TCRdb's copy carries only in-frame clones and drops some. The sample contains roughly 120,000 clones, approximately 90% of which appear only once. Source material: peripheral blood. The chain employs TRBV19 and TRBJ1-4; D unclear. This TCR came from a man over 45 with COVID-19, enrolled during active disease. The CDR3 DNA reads TGTGCCAGTAGTATACCCAGCGGGAACGGTGAAAAACTGTTTTTT. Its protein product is CASSIPSGNGEKLFF.